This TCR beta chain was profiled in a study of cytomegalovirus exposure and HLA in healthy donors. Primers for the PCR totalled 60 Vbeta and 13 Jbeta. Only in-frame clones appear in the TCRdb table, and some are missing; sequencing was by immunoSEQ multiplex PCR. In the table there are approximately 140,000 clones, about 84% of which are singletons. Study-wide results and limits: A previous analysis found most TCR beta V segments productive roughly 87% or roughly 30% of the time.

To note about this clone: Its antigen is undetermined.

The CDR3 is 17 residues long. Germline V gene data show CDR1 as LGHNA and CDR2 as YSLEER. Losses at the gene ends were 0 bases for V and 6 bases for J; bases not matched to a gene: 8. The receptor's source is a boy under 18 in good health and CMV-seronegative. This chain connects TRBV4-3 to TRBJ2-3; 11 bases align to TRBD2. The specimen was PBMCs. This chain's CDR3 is CASSQEGTSGSRDTQYF. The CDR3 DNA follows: TGCGCCAGCAGCCAAGAAGGGACTAGCGGTTCGAGGGATACGCAGTATTTT.